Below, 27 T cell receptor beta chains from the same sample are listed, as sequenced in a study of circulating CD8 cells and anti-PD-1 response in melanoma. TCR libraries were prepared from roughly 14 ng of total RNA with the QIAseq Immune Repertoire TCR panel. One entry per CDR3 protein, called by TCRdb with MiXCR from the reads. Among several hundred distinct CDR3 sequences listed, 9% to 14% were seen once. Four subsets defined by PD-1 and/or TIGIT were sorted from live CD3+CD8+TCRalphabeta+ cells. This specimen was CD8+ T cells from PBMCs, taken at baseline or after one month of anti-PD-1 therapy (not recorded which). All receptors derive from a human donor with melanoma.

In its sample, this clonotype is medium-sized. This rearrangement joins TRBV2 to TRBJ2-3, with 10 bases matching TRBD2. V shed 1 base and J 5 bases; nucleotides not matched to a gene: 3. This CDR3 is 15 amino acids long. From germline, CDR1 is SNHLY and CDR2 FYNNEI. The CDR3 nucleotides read TGTGCCAGCAGTGAAGGCACTAGCGGGGTAGATACGCAGTATTTT. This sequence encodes CASSEGTSGVDTQYF.

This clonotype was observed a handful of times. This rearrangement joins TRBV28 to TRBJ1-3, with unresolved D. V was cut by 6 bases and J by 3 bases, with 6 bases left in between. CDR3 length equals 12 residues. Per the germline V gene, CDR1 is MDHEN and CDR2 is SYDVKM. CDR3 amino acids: CASSPLGNTIYF. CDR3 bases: TGTGCCAGCAGCCCACTTGGAAACACCATATATTTT.

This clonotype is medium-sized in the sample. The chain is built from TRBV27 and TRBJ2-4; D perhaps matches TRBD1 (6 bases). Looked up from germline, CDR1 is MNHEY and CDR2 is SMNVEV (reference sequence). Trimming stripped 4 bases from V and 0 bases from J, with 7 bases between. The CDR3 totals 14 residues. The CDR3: CASSWGRAKNIQYF. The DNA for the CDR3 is TGTGCCAGCAGTTGGGGGCGAGCCAAAAACATTCAGTACTTC.

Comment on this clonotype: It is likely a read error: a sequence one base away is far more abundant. The CDR3 coding sequence is TGTGCCAGTTCCGGACCAAACAAAGAGTACAATGAGCAGTACTTC. Its translation: CASSGPNKEYNEQYF. This sequence joins TRBV27 and TRBJ2-7; D not certain. This CDR3 has 15 amino acids. The V end was cut by 9 bases, the J end by 7 bases, with 25 bases between. The germline CDR1 and CDR2 sequences are MNHEY and SMNVEV (reference sequence).

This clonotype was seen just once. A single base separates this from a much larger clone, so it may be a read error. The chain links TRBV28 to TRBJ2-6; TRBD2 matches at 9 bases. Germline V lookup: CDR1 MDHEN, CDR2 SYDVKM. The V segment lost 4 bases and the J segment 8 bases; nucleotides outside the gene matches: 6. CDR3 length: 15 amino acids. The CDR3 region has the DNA TGTGCCAGCAGTTCGGCGGCGGGAGGGCCCAACGTCCTGACTTTC. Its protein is CASSSAAGGPNVLTF. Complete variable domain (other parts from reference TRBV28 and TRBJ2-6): DVKVTQSSRYLVKRTGEKVFLECVQDMDHENMFWYRQDPGLGLRLIYFSYDVKMKEKGDIPEGYSVSREKKERFSLILESASTNQTSMYLCASSSAAGGPNVLTFGAGSRLTVL.

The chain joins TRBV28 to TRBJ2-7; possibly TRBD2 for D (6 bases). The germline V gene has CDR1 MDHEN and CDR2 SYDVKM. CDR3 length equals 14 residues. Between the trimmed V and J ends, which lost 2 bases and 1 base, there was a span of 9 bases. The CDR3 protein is CASSLLAGSYEQYF. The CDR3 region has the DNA TGTGCCAGCAGTTTACTTGCGGGGTCCTACGAGCAGTACTTC. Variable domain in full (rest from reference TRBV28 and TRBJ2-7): DVKVTQSSRYLVKRTGEKVFLECVQDMDHENMFWYRQDPGLGLRLIYFSYDVKMKEKGDIPEGYSVSREKKERFSLILESASTNQTSMYLCASSLLAGSYEQYFGPGTRLTVT.

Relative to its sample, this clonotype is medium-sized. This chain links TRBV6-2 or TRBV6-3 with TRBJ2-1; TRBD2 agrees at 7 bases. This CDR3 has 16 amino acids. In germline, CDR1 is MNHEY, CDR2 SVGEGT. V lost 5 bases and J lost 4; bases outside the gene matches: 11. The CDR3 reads CASSGRLASGYNEQFF. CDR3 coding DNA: TGTGCCAGCAGTGGACGACTGGCTAGCGGTTACAATGAGCAGTTCTTC.

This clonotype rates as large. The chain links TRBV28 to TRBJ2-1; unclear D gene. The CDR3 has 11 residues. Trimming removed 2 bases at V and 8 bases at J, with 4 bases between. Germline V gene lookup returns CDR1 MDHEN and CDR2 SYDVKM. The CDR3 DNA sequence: TGTGCCAGCAGTTTACTCGATGAGCAGTTCTTC. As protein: CASSLLDEQFF.

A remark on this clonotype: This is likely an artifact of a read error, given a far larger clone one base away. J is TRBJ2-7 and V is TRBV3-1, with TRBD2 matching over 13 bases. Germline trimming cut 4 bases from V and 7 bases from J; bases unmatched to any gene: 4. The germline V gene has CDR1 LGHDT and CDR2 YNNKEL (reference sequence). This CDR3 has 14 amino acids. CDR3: CASSPGLAGFEQYF. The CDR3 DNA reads TGTGCCAGCAGCCCGGGACTAGCGGGATTTGAGCAGTACTTC.

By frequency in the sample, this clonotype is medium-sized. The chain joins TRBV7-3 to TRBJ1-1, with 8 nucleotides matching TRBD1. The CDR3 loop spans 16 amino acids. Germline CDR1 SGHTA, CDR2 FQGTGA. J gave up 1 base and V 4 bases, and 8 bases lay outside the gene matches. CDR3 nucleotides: TGTGCCAGCAGCTCCCTGAACAGGGGGGAGAACACTGAAGCTTTCTTT. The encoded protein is CASSSLNRGENTEAFF.

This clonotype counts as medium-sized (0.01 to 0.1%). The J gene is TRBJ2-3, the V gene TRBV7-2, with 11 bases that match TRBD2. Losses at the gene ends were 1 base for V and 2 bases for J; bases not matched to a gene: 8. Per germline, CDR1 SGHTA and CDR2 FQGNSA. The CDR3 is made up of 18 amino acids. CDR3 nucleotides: TGTGCCAGCAGCTTAGGAATAGCGGGGGGGCGGTACACAGATACGCAGTATTTT. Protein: CASSLGIAGGRYTDTQYF.

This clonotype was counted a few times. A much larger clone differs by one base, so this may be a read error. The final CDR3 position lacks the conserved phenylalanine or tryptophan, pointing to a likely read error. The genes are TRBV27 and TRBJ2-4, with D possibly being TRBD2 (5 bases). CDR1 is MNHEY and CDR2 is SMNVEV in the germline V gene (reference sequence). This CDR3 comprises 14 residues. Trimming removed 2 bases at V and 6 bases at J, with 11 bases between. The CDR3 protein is CASSLRGIGNIQYS. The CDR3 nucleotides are TGTGCCAGCAGTTTACGGGGAATTGGAAACATTCAGTACTCC.

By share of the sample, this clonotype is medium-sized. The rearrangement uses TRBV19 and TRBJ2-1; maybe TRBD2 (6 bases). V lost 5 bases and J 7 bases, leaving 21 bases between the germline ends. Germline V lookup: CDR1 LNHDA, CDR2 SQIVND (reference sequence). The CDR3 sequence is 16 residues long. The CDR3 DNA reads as TGTGCCAGTAGTCCCACCGGGACTCGAGCCTTAAATGAGCAGTTCTTC. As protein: CASSPTGTRALNEQFF.

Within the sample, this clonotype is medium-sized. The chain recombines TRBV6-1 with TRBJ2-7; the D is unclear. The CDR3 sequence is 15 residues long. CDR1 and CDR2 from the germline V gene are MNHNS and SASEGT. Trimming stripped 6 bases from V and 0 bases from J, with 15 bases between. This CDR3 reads CASRLTQLPSYEQYF. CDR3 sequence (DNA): TGTGCCAGCAGACTTACACAACTGCCCTCCTACGAGCAGTACTTC.

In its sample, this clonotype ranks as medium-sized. The CDR3 here is CASSSGGSYEQYF. The CDR3 DNA sequence: TGTGCCAGCAGTTCGGGGGGCTCCTACGAGCAGTACTTC. The chain recombines TRBV28 with TRBJ2-7, with TRBD2 identical over 7 bases. CDR3 size: 13 residues. V was clipped by 4 bases and J by 0 bases; unmatched bases: 0. Germline values: CDR1 MDHEN, CDR2 SYDVKM. Looking up the rest from reference TRBV28 and TRBJ2-7 gives the full variable domain: DVKVTQSSRYLVKRTGEKVFLECVQDMDHENMFWYRQDPGLGLRLIYFSYDVKMKEKGDIPEGYSVSREKKERFSLILESASTNQTSMYLCASSSGGSYEQYFGPGTRLTVT.

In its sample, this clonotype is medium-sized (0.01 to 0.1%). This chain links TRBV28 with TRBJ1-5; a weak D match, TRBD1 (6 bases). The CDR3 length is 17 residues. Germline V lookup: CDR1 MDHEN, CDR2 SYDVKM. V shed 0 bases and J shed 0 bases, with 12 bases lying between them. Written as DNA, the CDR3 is TGTGCCAGCAGTTTATGGGGGGGCGCCAATAGCAATCAGCCCCAGCATTTT. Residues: CASSLWGGANSNQPQHF. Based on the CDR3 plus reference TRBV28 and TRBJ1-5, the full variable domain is DVKVTQSSRYLVKRTGEKVFLECVQDMDHENMFWYRQDPGLGLRLIYFSYDVKMKEKGDIPEGYSVSREKKERFSLILESASTNQTSMYLCASSLWGGANSNQPQHFGDGTRLSIL.

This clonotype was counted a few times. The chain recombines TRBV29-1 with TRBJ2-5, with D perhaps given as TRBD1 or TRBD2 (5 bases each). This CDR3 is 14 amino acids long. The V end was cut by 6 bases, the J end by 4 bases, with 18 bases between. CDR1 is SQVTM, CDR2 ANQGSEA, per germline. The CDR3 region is CSVDGLGERETQYF. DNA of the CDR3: TGCAGCGTCGACGGTTTGGGGGAGCGAGAGACCCAGTACTTC.

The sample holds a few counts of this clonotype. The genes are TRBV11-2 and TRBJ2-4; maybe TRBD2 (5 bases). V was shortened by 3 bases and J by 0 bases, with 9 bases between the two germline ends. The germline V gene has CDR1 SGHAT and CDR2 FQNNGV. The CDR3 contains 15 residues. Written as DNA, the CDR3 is TGTGCCAGCAGCTTCTACGGACTAGCCAAAAACATTCAGTACTTC. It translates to CASSFYGLAKNIQYF.

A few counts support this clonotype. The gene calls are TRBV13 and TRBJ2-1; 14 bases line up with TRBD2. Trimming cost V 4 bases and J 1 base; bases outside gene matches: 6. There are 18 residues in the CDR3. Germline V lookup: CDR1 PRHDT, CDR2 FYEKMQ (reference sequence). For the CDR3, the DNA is TGTGCCAGCAGCTCCGGACTAGCGGGAGGACTGTCCTACAATGAGCAGTTCTTC. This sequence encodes CASSSGLAGGLSYNEQFF.

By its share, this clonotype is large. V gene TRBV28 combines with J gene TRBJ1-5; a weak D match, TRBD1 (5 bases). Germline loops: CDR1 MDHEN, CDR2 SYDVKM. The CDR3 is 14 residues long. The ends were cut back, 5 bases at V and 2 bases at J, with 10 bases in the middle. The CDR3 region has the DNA TGTGCCAGCAGTCGGGGCCGCGGCAATCAGCCCCAGCATTTT. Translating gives CASSRGRGNQPQHF.

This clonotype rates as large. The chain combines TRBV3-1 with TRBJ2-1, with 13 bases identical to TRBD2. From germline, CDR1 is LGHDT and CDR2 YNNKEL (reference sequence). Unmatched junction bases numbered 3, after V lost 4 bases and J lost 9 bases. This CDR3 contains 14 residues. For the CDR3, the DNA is TGTGCCAGCAGCCCGGGACTAGCGGGATTTGAGCAGTTCTTC. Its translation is CASSPGLAGFEQFF.

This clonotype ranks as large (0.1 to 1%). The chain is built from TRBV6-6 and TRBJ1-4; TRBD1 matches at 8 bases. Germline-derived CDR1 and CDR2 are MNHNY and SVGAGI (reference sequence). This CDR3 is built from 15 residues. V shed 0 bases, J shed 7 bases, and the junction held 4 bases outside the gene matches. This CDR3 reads CASSYSRQGSEKLFF. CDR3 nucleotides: TGTGCCAGCAGTTACTCGAGACAGGGGAGTGAAAAACTGTTTTTT.

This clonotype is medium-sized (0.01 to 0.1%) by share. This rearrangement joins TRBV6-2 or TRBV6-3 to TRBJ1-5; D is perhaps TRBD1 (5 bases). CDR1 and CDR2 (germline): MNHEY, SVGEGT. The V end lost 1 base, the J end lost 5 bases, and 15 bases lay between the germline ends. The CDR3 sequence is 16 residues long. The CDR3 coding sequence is TGTGCCAGCAGTTACTTAGCAGGGTGGATTGATCAGCCCCAGCATTTT. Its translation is CASSYLAGWIDQPQHF.

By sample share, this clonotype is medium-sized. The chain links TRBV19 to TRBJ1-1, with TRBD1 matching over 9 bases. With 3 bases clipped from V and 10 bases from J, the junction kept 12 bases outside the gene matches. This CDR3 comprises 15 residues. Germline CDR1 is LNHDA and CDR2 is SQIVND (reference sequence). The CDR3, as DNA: TGTGCCAGTAGTATGGACAGGGGATTCGGTTTACGAGCTTTCTTT. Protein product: CASSMDRGFGLRAFF.

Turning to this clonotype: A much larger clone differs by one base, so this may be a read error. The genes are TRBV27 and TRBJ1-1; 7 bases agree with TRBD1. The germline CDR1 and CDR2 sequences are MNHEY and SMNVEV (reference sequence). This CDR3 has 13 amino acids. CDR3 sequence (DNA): TGTGCCAGGAGTTTGACAGGGAGTGATGAAGCTTTCTTT. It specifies CARSLTGSDEAFF.

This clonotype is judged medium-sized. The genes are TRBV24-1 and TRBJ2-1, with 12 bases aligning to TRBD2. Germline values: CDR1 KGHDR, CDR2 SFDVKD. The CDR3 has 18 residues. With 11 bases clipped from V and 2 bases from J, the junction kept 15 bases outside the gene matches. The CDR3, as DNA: TGTGCCATCGCCTCGCCTAGCGGGAGGGCTGGGACCTACAATGAGCAGTTCTTC. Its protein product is CAIASPSGRAGTYNEQFF.

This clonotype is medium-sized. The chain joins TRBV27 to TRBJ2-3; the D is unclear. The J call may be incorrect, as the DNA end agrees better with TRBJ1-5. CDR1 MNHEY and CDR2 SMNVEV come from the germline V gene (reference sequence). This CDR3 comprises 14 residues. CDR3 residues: CASSWGSYTDTQHF. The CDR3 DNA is TGTGCCAGCAGTTGGGGATCTTATACAGATACGCAGCATTTT.